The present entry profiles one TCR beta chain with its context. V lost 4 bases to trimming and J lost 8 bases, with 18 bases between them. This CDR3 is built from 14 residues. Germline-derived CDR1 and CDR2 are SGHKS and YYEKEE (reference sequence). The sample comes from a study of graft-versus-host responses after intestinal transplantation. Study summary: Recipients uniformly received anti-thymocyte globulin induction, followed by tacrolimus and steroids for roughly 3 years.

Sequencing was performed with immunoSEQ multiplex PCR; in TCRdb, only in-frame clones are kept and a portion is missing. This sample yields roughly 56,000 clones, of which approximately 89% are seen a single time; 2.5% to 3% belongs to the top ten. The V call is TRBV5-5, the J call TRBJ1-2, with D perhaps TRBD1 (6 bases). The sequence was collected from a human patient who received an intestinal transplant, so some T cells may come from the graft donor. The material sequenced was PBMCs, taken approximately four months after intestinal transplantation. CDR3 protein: CASSGTGTSVGYTF. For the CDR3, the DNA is TGTGCCAGCAGCGGGACCGGGACATCCGTAGGCTACACCTTC.